A single sample is the source of the 29 T cell receptor beta chains below, sequenced in a study of early T cells in non-severe SARS-CoV-2 infection. TCRdb reanalysed the 5' RACE reads using MiXCR and keeps one entry per CDR3 protein. The data hold about 92,000 distinct CDR3 sequences, with 13% to 15% observed a single time. Sequencing input: whole blood. The receptor source for this set is an adult who was a healthcare worker with PCR-confirmed SARS-CoV-2 infection or an uninfected control (not recorded which).

CDR3 residues: CASSLRRGGAETQYF. The CDR3, as DNA: TGTGCCAGCAGCTTAAGACGGGGCGGGGCCGAGACCCAGTACTTC. V usage is TRBV7-9 and J usage is TRBJ2-5; TRBD2 might be the D (6 bases). This CDR3 is built from 15 residues. The V and J ends lost 2 bases and 5 bases respectively, with 15 bases between them. Germline V gene lookup returns CDR1 SEHNR and CDR2 FQNEAQ (reference sequence).

This clonotype was seen at least ten times. The chain links TRBV19 to TRBJ2-1; 13 bases agree with TRBD2. The CDR3 has 15 amino acids. Germline CDR1 LNHDA, CDR2 SQIVND (reference sequence). V lost 6 bases, J lost 8 bases, and 7 bases stayed unmatched. As DNA, the CDR3 is TGTGCCAGTAGCACCGGACTAGCGGGAGTGCATGAGCAGTTCTTC. Its translation: CASSTGLAGVHEQFF.

This clonotype turned up a few times. The chain uses TRBV2 and TRBJ2-2; D not resolved. Looked up from germline, CDR1 is SNHLY and CDR2 is FYNNEI. The CDR3 spans 13 residues. The V gene lost 8 bases and the J gene lost 1 base, with 8 bases spanning the gap. Here the CDR3 reads CASSPWNTGELFF. DNA of the CDR3: TGTGCCAGCTCACCATGGAACACCGGGGAGCTGTTTTTT.

This clonotype has a handful of counts. V gene TRBV30 combines with J gene TRBJ2-3; TRBD2 might be the D (5 bases). This CDR3 has 14 residues. Trimming pared 3 bases from V and 2 bases from J, leaving 12 bases between. Germline values: CDR1 GTSNPN, CDR2 SVGIG (reference sequence). For the CDR3, the DNA is TGTGCCTGGAGCCCTACTAGTTTCACAGATACGCAGTATTTT. Translating gives CAWSPTSFTDTQYF.

This clonotype has a count of ten or more. The V gene is TRBV7-2, the J gene TRBJ2-2; D is uncertain. The CDR3 is 12 residues long. The V end lost 3 bases, the J end lost 5 bases, and 4 bases lay between the germline ends. Germline CDR1 and CDR2: SGHTA and FQGNSA. This CDR3 is CASSFVTGELFF. In nucleotides, the CDR3 is TGTGCCAGCAGCTTCGTGACCGGGGAGCTGTTTTTT.

This clonotype showed up just a few times. The chain uses TRBV11-2 and TRBJ2-1; no definite D call. V lost 3 bases to trimming and J lost 5 bases, with 5 bases between them. The CDR3 extends over 12 amino acids. The germline gives CDR1 SGHAT, CDR2 FQNNGV. The CDR3 region is CASSFLDNEQFF. The DNA of the CDR3 is TGTGCCAGCAGCTTCCTAGACAATGAGCAGTTCTTC.

V and J are TRBV18 and TRBJ2-7; tentatively, D is TRBD1 (5 bases). From germline, CDR1 is KGHSH and CDR2 LQKENI. The CDR3 has 14 residues. V lost 0 bases to trimming and J lost 4 bases, with 10 bases between them. CDR3: CASSPPGLRYEQYF. CDR3 DNA: TGTGCCAGCTCACCACCGGGGCTCCGATACGAGCAGTACTTC.

The genes are TRBV14 and TRBJ1-3; the D gene is possibly TRBD1 (5 bases). With 4 bases removed from V and 4 bases from J, the gap between germline ends came to 17 bases. There are 16 residues in the CDR3. The germline gives CDR1 SGHDN, CDR2 FVKESK. CDR3 in DNA: TGTGCCAGCAGCCCTACGGGGACGATGGGAGGAAACACCATATATTTT. It is translated as CASSPTGTMGGNTIYF.

The sample holds a few counts of this clonotype. V and J are TRBV20-1 and TRBJ1-4; unclear D gene. V shed 3 bases and J shed 8 bases, with 16 bases lying between them. CDR1 DFQATT and CDR2 SNEGSKA come from the germline V gene (reference sequence). The CDR3 has 14 residues. Here the CDR3 DNA reads TGCAGTGCTAGCTCATCCAGACGGACGGAAAAACTGTTTTTT. It translates to CSASSSRRTEKLFF.

This clonotype occurred a few times. The chain has TRBV19 and TRBJ2-2; 7 nucleotides align to TRBD1. The germline V gene has CDR1 LNHDA and CDR2 SQIVND (reference sequence). The CDR3 length is 15 residues. V dropped 3 bases and J dropped 7; count of bases not matched to a gene: 8. The CDR3 reads CASSMRQGFVGELFF. CDR3 DNA sequence: TGTGCCAGTAGTATGAGACAGGGTTTCGTCGGGGAGCTGTTTTTT.

The rearrangement joins TRBV20-1 to TRBJ2-5; TRBD2 matches at 13 bases. J gave up 5 bases and V 2 bases, and 5 bases lay outside the gene matches. The CDR3 is 15 amino acids. Germline V gene data show CDR1 as DFQATT and CDR2 as SNEGSKA (reference sequence). CDR3 amino acids: CSARSGLAGVETQYF. The DNA for the CDR3 is TGCAGTGCTAGAAGTGGACTAGCGGGAGTGGAGACCCAGTACTTC.

The table lists this clonotype with a few counts. The rearrangement joins TRBV4-1 to TRBJ2-7; D remains ambiguous. Trimming removed 5 bases from V and 3 bases from J, with 11 bases in between. The CDR3 runs to 13 residues. The germline V gene encodes CDR1 MGHRA and CDR2 YSYEKL. The CDR3 region is CASSKGAYYEQYF. The CDR3 DNA is TGCGCCAGCAGCAAGGGCGCATACTACGAGCAGTACTTC.

The chain couples TRBV7-2 to TRBJ2-7, with unresolved D. The length of the CDR3 is 13 residues. Germline V gene data show CDR1 as SGHTA and CDR2 as FQGNSA. The ends were cut back, 7 bases at V and 6 bases at J, with 16 bases in the middle. CDR3 loop: CASNKGPPGEQYF. Here the CDR3 DNA reads TGTGCCAGCAACAAAGGTCCCCCGGGCGAGCAGTACTTC.

This clonotype was picked up many times. The chain uses TRBV14 and TRBJ2-5; 9 bases map to TRBD2. J lost 5 bases, V lost 0 bases, and 10 bases had no gene match. Germline V gene lookup returns CDR1 SGHDN and CDR2 FVKESK. The CDR3 length is 17 residues. This CDR3 reads CASSQEPWIAGAETQYF. The CDR3 bases are TGTGCCAGCAGCCAAGAACCCTGGATAGCGGGAGCTGAGACCCAGTACTTC.

CDR3 DNA: TGCGCCAGCAGGGACAGCCTCTCTGGGGCCAACGTCCTGACTTTC. It is translated as CASRDSLSGANVLTF. This chain links TRBV5-1 with TRBJ2-6; D may be TRBD1 (6 bases). The CDR3 loop spans 15 amino acids. Germline V CDR1 and CDR2: SGHRS, YFSETQ. The germline V and J ends were trimmed by 5 bases and 0 bases, with 9 bases remaining between them.

V is TRBV10-3 and J is TRBJ1-1; the D is unclear. Germline assignment: CDR1 ENHRY and CDR2 SYGVKD. Trimming cost V 3 bases and J 5 bases, with 16 bases left between them. The CDR3 runs to 15 residues. The CDR3 DNA is TGTGCCATCAGTGAAACACGGGCAGCGGGGACTGAAGCTTTCTTT. This codes for CAISETRAAGTEAFF.

This clonotype was seen a few times. The V gene is TRBV2, the J gene TRBJ1-6, with D unresolved. The V end was cut by 2 bases, the J end by 6 bases, with 8 bases between. This CDR3 region has 14 residues. Germline V gene lookup returns CDR1 SNHLY and CDR2 FYNNEI. Here the CDR3 DNA reads TGTGCCAGCAGTGAAAACGGTATTAATTCACCCCTCCACTTT. Protein sequence: CASSENGINSPLHF.

The V call is TRBV6-2 or TRBV6-3, the J call TRBJ2-1; weak D call: TRBD2 (6 bases). Germline V CDR1 and CDR2: MNHEY, SVGEGT. V dropped 4 bases and J dropped 0 bases, with 16 bases sitting between them. This CDR3 has 17 amino acids. The CDR3 DNA reads as TGTGCCAGCAGTTCCCGACCGCGGGGAAGCTCCTACAATGAGCAGTTCTTC. Its translation: CASSSRPRGSSYNEQFF.

This clonotype was seen only a few times. This rearrangement joins TRBV19 to TRBJ2-7; TRBD1 matches 8 bases. Germline CDR1 LNHDA, CDR2 SQIVND (reference sequence). V gave up 6 bases and J gave up 4 bases; unmatched junction bases: 8. The CDR3 loop spans 14 amino acids. CDR3 residues: CASSFPGGNYEQYF. In DNA form, the CDR3 reads TGTGCCAGTAGCTTTCCAGGGGGCAATTACGAGCAGTACTTC.

This clonotype was counted a few times. The chain employs TRBV19 and TRBJ2-7, with D perhaps TRBD2 (6 bases). The CDR3 extends over 14 amino acids. The germline V gene has CDR1 LNHDA and CDR2 SQIVND (reference sequence). Trimming pared 5 bases from V and 4 bases from J, leaving 15 bases between. CDR3 DNA sequence: TGTGCCAGTAGTGACGGGGGACGGATTTACGAGCAGTACTTC. This codes for CASSDGGRIYEQYF.

This clonotype was observed a few times. The chain recombines TRBV7-6 with TRBJ1-1; 9 bases match TRBD1. The CDR3 is 12 residues long. The germline CDR1 and CDR2 sequences are SGHVS and FNYEAQ. V lost 5 bases and J lost 6; bases outside the gene matches: 1. The CDR3 DNA reads as TGTGCCAGCAGCCGGACAGGGGCTGAAGCTTTCTTT. Encoded protein: CASSRTGAEAFF.

This clonotype has more than one count but fewer than ten. The chain carries TRBV28 and TRBJ2-4, with D possibly TRBD1 on 5 matching bases. The V gene's germline CDR1 is MDHEN and CDR2 SYDVKM. This CDR3 comprises 13 residues. V dropped 8 bases and J dropped 1 base, with 9 bases sitting between them. As DNA, the CDR3 is TGTGCCAGCTTGGGGCCGGCCAAAAACATTCAGTACTTC. Its translation is CASLGPAKNIQYF. Full variable domain (missing parts from reference TRBV28 and TRBJ2-4): DVKVTQSSRYLVKRTGEKVFLECVQDMDHENMFWYRQDPGLGLRLIYFSYDVKMKEKGDIPEGYSVSREKKERFSLILESASTNQTSMYLCASLGPAKNIQYFGAGTRLSVL.

This clonotype occurred many times. This rearrangement joins TRBV7-2 to TRBJ2-7; D call uncertain. Trimming took off 1 base at V and 2 bases at J, with 9 bases between the two ends. There are 14 residues in the CDR3. CDR1 is SGHTA and CDR2 is FQGNSA in the germline V gene. CDR3 in DNA: TGTGCCAGCAGCTTAGATCTAGGTACCTACGAGCAGTACTTC. It yields the protein CASSLDLGTYEQYF.

This clonotype was seen only a few times. The V and J genes are TRBV11-2 and TRBJ1-1, with D maybe TRBD1 (5 bases). CDR3 length: 15 residues. Trimming left V 0 bases short and J 4 bases short, with 12 bases between. The germline CDR1 and CDR2 sequences are SGHAT and FQNNGV. The CDR3 spells CASSLELGASTEAFF. The DNA for the CDR3 is TGTGCCAGCAGCTTAGAACTAGGGGCGAGCACTGAAGCTTTCTTT. The whole variable domain, filled in from reference TRBV11-2 and TRBJ1-1, reads EAGVAQSPRYKIIEKRQSVAFWCNPISGHATLYWYQQILGQGPKLLIQFQNNGVVDDSQLPKDRFSAERLKGVDSTLKIQPAKLEDSAVYLCASSLELGASTEAFFGQGTRLTVV.

The chain joins TRBV5-1 to TRBJ2-6; 10 bases are a match to TRBD2. Germline CDR1 SGHRS, CDR2 YFSETQ. The CDR3 runs to 17 residues. V dropped 0 bases and J dropped 1; count of bases not matched to a gene: 1. DNA for the CDR3: TGCGCCAGCAGCTTGGCTAGCGGGAGATCTGGGGCCAACGTCCTGACTTTC. Translating gives CASSLASGRSGANVLTF.

This chain connects TRBV7-2 to TRBJ1-1; no firm D call. The V end lost 5 bases, the J end lost 1 base, and 14 bases lay between the germline ends. The CDR3 sequence is 15 residues long. Germline CDR1 reads SGHTA; CDR2 reads FQGNSA. CDR3 residues: CASSQQGSSNTEAFF. CDR3 DNA: TGTGCCAGCAGCCAACAAGGGTCCTCGAACACTGAAGCTTTCTTT.

The chain joins TRBV28 to TRBJ2-7; 7 bases map to TRBD1. Germline V gives CDR1 MDHEN, CDR2 SYDVKM. CDR3 length equals 14 residues. J gave up 0 bases and V 7 bases, and 6 bases lay outside the gene matches. The CDR3 DNA is TGTGCCAGCATGGCGGACAGGACCTCCTACGAGCAGTACTTC. Protein sequence: CASMADRTSYEQYF.

This clonotype has at least ten counts. This CDR3 is CASSDTGTGQDEQYF. In DNA form, the CDR3 reads TGTGCCAGCAGTGATACCGGGACAGGGCAAGACGAGCAGTACTTC. The J gene is TRBJ2-7, the V gene TRBV2; TRBD1 matches 9 bases. Germline loops: CDR1 SNHLY, CDR2 FYNNEI. CDR3 size: 15 residues. V was clipped by 3 bases and J by 5 bases; unmatched bases: 8.

Only one count was recorded for this clonotype. The V call is TRBV7-7, the J call TRBJ2-5; D is unresolved. The ends were cut back, 4 bases at V and 0 bases at J, with 6 bases in the middle. Germline V CDR1 and CDR2: SSHAT, FNYEAQ (reference sequence). The CDR3 loop spans 13 amino acids. CDR3 region: CASSSAYQETQYF. In DNA, the CDR3 is TGTGCCAGCAGCTCGGCGTACCAAGAGACCCAGTACTTC.